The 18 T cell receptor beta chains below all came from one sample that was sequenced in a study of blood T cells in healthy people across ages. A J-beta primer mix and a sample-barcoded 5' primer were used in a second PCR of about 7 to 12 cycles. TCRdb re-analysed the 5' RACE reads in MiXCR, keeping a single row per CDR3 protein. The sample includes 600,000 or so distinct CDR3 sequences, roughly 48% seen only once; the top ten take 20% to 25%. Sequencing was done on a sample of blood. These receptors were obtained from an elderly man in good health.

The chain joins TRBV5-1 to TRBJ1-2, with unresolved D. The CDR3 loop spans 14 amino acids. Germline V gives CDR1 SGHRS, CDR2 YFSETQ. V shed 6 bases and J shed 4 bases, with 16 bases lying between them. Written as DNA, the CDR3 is TGCGCCAGCACCAACCAAGGGTCTCTCTATGGCTACACCTTC. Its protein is CASTNQGSLYGYTF.

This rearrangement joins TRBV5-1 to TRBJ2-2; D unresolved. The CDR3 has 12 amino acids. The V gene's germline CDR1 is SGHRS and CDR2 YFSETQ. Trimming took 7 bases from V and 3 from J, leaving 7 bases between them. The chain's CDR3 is CASRWDTGELFF. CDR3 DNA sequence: TGCGCCAGCCGTTGGGACACCGGGGAGCTGTTTTTT. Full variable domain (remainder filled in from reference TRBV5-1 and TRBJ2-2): KAGVTQTPRYLIKTRGQQVTLSCSPISGHRSVSWYQQTPGQGLQFLFEYFSETQRNKGNFPGRFSGRQFSNSRSEMNVSTLELGDSALYLCASRWDTGELFFGEGSRLTVL.

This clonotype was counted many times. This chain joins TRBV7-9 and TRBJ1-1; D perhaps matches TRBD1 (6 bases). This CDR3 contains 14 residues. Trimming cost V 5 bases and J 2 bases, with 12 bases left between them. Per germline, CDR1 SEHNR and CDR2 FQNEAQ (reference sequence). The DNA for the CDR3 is TGTGCCAGCAGCGAGACACAGGGTAACACTGAAGCTTTCTTT. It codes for CASSETQGNTEAFF.

CDR3 nucleotides: TGTGCCAGCAGAGAGACAGGCAGAAACTATGGCTACACCTTC. It translates to CASRETGRNYGYTF. This chain joins TRBV6-2 or TRBV6-3 and TRBJ1-2; tentative D call: TRBD1 (6 bases). Germline values: CDR1 MNHEY, CDR2 SVGEGT. The CDR3 runs to 14 residues. The V end lost 6 bases, the J end lost 2 bases, and 13 bases lay between the germline ends.

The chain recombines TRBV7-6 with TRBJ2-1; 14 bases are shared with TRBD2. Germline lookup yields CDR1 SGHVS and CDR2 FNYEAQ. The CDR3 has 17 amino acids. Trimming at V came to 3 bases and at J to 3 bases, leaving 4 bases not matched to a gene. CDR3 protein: CASSFPGLAGVYNEQFF. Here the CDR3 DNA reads TGTGCCAGCAGCTTCCCGGGACTAGCGGGAGTCTACAATGAGCAGTTCTTC. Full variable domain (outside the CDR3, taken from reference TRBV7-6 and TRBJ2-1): GAGVSQSPRYKVTKRGQDVALRCDPISGHVSLYWYRQALGQGPEFLTYFNYEAQQDKSGLPNDRFSAERPEGSISTLTIQRTEQRDSAMYRCASSFPGLAGVYNEQFFGPGTRLTVL.

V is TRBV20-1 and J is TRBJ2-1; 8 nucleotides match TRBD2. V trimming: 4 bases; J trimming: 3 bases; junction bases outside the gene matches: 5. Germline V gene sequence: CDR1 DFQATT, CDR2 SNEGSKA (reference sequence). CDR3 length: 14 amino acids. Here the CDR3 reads CSAKSGSYYNEQFF. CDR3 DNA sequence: TGCAGTGCTAAAAGCGGGAGTTACTACAATGAGCAGTTCTTC.

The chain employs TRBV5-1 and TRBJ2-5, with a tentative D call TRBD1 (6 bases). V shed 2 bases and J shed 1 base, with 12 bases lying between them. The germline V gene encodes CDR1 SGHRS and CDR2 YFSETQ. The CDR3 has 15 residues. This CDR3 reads CASSFQGLIQETQYF. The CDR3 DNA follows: TGCGCCAGCAGCTTCCAGGGGTTGATCCAAGAGACCCAGTACTTC. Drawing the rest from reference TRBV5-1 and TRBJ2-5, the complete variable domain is KAGVTQTPRYLIKTRGQQVTLSCSPISGHRSVSWYQQTPGQGLQFLFEYFSETQRNKGNFPGRFSGRQFSNSRSEMNVSTLELGDSALYLCASSFQGLIQETQYFGPGTRLLVL.

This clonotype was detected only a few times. CDR3 loop: CSVAAGNYGYTF. DNA for the CDR3: TGCAGCGTTGCGGCAGGGAACTATGGCTACACCTTC. The rearrangement uses TRBV29-1 and TRBJ1-2; D is possibly TRBD1 (5 bases). The CDR3 is made up of 12 amino acids. V was shortened by 4 bases and J by 2 bases, with 8 bases between the two germline ends. Per the germline V gene, CDR1 is SQVTM and CDR2 is ANQGSEA. The full variable domain, its missing parts supplied by reference TRBV29-1 and TRBJ1-2, is SAVISQKPSRDICQRGTSLTIQCQVDSQVTMMFWYRQQPGQSLTLIATANQGSEATYESGFVIDKFPISRPNLTFSTLTVSNMSPEDSSIYLCSVAAGNYGYTFGSGTRLTVV.

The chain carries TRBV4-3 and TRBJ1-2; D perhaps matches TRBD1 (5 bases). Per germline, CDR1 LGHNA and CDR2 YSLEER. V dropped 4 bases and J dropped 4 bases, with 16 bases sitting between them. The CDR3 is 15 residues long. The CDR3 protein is CASSRAFGGSYGYTF. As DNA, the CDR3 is TGCGCCAGCAGCCGGGCGTTCGGGGGGAGCTATGGCTACACCTTC.

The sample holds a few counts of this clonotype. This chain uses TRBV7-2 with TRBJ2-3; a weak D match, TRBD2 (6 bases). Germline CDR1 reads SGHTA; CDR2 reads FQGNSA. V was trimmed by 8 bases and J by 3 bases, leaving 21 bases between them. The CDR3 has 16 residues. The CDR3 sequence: CASQVTRRGGTDTQYF. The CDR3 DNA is TGTGCCAGCCAGGTGACGAGGCGGGGAGGAACAGATACGCAGTATTTT.

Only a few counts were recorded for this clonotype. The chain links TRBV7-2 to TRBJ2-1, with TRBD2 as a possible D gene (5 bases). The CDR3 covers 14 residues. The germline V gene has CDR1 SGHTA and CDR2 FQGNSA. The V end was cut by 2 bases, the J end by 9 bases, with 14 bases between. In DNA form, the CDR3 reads TGTGCCAGCAGCTTAACACAGTTTCGGGGTGAGCAGTTCTTC. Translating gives CASSLTQFRGEQFF. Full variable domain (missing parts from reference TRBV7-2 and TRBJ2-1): GAGVSQSPSNKVTEKGKDVELRCDPISGHTALYWYRQSLGQGLEFLIYFQGNSAPDKSGLPSDRFSAERTGGSVSTLTIQRTQQEDSAVYLCASSLTQFRGEQFFGPGTRLTVL.

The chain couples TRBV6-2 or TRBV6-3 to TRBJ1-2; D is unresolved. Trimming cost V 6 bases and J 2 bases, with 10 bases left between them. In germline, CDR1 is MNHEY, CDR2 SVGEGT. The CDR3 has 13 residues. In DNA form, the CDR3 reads TGTGCCAGCAGCATACGGGAGAACTATGGCTACACCTTC. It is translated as CASSIRENYGYTF.

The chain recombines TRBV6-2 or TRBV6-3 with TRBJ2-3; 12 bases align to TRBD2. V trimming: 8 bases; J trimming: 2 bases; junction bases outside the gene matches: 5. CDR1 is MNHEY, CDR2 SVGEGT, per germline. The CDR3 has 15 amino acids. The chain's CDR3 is CASSTSGRTTDTQYF. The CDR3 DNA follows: TGTGCCAGCTCCACTAGCGGGAGGACCACAGATACGCAGTATTTT.

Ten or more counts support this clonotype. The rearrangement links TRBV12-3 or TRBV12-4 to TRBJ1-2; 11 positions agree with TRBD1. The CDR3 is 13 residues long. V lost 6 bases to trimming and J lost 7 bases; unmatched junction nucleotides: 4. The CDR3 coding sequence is TGTGCCAGCAGCGGGACAGGGGGATCTGGCTACACCTTC. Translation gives CASSGTGGSGYTF.

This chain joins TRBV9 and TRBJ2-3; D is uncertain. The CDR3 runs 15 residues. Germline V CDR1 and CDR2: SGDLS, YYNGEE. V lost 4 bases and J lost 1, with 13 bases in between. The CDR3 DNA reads TGTGCCAGCAGCCGCCTTCTGATGGGCACAGATACGCAGTATTTT. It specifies CASSRLLMGTDTQYF.

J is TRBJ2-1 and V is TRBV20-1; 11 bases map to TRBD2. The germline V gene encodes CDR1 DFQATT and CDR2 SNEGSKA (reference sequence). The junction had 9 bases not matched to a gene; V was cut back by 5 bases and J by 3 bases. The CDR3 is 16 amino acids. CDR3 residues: CSAPRLAGPNYNEQFF. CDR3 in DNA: TGCAGTGCTCCCAGACTAGCGGGGCCCAACTACAATGAGCAGTTCTTC.

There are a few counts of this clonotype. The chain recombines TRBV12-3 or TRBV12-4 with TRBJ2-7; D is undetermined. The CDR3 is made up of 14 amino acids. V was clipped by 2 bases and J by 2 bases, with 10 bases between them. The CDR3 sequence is CASSLSPGPYEQYF. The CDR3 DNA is TGTGCCAGCAGTTTATCACCAGGACCCTACGAGCAGTACTTC.

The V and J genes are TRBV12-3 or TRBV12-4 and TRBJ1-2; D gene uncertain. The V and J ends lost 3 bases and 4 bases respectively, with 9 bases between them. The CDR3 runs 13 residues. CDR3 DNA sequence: TGTGCCAGCAGTTTTTCGGGTGCCTATGGCTACACCTTC. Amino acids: CASSFSGAYGYTF.